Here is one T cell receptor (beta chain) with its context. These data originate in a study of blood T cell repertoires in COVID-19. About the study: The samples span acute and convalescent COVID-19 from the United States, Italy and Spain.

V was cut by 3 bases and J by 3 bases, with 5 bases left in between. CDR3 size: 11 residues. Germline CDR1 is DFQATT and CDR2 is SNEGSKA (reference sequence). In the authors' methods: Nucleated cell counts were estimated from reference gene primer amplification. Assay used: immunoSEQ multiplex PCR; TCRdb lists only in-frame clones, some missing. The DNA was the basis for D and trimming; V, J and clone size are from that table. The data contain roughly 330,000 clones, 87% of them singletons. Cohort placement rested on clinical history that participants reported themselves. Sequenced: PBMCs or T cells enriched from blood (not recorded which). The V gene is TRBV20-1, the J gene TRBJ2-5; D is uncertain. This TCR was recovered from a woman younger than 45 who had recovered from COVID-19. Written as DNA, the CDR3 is TGCAGTGCTAGGGGCGAAGAGACCCAGTACTTC. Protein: CSARGEETQYF.